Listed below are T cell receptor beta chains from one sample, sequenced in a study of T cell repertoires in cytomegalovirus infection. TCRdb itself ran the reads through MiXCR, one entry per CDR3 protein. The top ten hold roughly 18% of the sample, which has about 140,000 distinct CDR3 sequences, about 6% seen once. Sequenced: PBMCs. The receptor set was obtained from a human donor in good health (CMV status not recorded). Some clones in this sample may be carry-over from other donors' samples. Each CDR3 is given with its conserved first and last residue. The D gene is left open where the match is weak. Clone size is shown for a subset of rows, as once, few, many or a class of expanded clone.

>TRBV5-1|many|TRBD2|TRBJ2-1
CASSLTPGLANNEQFF
TGCGCCAGCAGCTTAACACCGGGACTAGCGAACAATGAGCAGTTCTTC
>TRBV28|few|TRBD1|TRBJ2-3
CASSFEDRGPELDTQYF
TGTGCCAGCAGTTTTGAGGACAGGGGGCCCGAATTAGATACGCAGTATTTT
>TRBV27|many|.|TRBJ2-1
CASSPRQSHNEQFF
TGTGCCAGCAGTCCCCGACAGAGTCACAATGAGCAGTTCTTC
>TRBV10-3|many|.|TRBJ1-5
CAISEYGRASNQPQHF
TGTGCCATCAGTGAGTACGGCAGGGCAAGCAATCAGCCCCAGCATTTT
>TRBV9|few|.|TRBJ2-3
CASSVGGRGTDTQYF
TGTGCCAGCAGCGTAGGCGGGCGGGGCACAGATACGCAGTATTTT
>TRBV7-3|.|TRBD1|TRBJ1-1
CASSNRDRGTEAFF
TGTGCCAGCAGCAACCGGGACAGGGGCACTGAAGCTTTCTTT
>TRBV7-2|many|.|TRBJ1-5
CASSLRTSTYNQPQHF
TGTGCCAGCAGCTTAAGGACCAGTACCTACAATCAGCCCCAGCATTTT
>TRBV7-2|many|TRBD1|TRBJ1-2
CASSLGGTAIYGYTF
TGTGCCAGCAGCTTAGGAGGGACAGCCATCTATGGCTACACCTTC
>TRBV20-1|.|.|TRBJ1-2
CSAPGQGEYYGYTF
TGCAGTGCCCCCGGGCAGGGCGAGTACTATGGCTACACCTTC
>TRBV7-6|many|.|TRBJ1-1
CASSHQGLTEAFF
TGTGCCAGCAGCCACCAGGGGCTCACTGAAGCTTTCTTT
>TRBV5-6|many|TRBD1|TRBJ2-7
CASKIRGDRNEQYF
TGTGCCAGCAAAATCAGGGGGGACAGGAACGAGCAGTACTTC
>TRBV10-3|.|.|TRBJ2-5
CAISDRRGETQYF
TGTGCCATCAGTGATAGAAGGGGAGAGACCCAGTACTTC